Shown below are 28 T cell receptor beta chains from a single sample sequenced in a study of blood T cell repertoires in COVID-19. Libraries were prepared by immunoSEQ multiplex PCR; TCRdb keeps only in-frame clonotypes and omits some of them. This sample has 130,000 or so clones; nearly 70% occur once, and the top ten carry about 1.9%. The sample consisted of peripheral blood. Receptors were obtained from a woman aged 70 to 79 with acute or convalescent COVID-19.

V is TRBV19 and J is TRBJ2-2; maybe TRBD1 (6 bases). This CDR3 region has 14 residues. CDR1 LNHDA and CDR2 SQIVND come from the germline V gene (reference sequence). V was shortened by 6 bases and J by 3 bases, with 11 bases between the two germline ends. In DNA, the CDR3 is TGTGCCAGTAGCACAGGGACCCACACCGGGGAGCTGTTTTTT. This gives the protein CASSTGTHTGELFF.

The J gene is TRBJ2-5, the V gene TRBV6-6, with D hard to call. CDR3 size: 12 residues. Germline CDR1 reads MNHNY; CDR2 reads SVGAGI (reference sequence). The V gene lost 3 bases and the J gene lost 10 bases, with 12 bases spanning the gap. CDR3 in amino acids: CASSYTEIIQYF. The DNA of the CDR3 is TGTGCCAGCAGTTATACGGAGATTATCCAGTACTTC.

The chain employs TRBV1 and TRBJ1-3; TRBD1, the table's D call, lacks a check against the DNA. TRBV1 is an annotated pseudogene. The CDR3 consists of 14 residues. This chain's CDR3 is CTSSGRASGNTIYF. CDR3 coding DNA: TGCACCAGCAGCGGCAGGGCTTCTGGAAACACCATATATTTT.

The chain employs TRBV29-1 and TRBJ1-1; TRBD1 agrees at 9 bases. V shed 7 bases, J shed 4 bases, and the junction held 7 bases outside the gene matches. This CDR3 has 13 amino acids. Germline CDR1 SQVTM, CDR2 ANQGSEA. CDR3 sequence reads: CSGTGDGGTEAFF. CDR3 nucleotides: TGCAGCGGGACAGGGGACGGGGGCACTGAAGCTTTCTTT.

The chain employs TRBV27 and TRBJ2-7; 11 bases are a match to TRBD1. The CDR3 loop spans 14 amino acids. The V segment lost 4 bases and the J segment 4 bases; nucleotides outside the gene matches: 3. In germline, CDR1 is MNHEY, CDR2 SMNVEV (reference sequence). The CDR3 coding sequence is TGTGCCAGCAGTTGGACAGGGGGCAGGTACGAGCAGTACTTC. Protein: CASSWTGGRYEQYF.

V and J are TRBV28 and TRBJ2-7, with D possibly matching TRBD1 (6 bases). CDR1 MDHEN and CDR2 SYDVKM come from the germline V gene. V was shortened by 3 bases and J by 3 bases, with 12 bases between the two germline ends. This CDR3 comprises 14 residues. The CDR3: CASSLPQGRYEQYF. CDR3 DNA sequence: TGTGCCAGCAGTTTGCCACAGGGACGCTACGAGCAGTACTTC.

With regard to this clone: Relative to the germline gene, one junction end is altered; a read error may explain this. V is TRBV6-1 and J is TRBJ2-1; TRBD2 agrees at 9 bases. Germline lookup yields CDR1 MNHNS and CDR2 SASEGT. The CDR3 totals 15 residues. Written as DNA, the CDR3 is TGTGCCAGCAGTAAAGCGGGGGGAATTTACAATGAGCAGTTCTTC. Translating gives CASSKAGGIYNEQFF.

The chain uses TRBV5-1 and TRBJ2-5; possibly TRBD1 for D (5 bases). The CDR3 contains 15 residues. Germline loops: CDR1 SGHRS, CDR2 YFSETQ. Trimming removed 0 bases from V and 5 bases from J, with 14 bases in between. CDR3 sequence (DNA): TGCGCCAGCAGCTTGGCATTGACAGCTTCGGAGACCCAGTACTTC. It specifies CASSLALTASETQYF.

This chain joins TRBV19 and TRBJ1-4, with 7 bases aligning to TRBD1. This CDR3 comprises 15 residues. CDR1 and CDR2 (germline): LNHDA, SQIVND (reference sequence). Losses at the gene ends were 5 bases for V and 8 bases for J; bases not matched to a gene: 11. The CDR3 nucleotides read TGTGCCAGTAGTGTATCCGGGACAGCCCGGGAAAAACTGTTTTTT. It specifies CASSVSGTAREKLFF.

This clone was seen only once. CDR3 residues: CASSQTGRGNTIYF. Written as DNA, the CDR3 is TGTGCCAGCAGTCAGACAGGTCGTGGAAACACCATATATTTT. The V and J genes are TRBV2 and TRBJ1-3; D possibly corresponds to TRBD1 (6 bases). The CDR3 has 14 amino acids. V was trimmed by 5 bases and J by 3 bases, leaving 11 bases between them. Germline-derived CDR1 and CDR2 are SNHLY and FYNNEI. The full variable domain, rest sourced from reference TRBV2 and TRBJ1-3, is EPEVTQTPSHQVTQMGQEVILRCVPISNHLYFYWYRQILGQKVEFLVSFYNNEISEKSEIFDDQFSVERPDGSNFTLKIRSTKLEDSAMYFCASSQTGRGNTIYFGEGSWLTVV.

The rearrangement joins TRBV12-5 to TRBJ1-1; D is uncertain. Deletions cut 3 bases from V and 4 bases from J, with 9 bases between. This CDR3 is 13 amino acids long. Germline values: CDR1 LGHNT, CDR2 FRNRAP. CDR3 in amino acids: CASGLGRGTEAFF. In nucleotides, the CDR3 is TGTGCTAGTGGTTTAGGGCGGGGCACTGAAGCTTTCTTT.

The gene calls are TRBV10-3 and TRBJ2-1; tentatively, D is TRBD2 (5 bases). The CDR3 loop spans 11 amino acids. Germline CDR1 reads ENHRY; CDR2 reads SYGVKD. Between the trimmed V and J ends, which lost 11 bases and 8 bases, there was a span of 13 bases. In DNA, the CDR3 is TGTGCCTCCACCGGGGTTGATGAGCAGTTCTTC. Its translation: CASTGVDEQFF.

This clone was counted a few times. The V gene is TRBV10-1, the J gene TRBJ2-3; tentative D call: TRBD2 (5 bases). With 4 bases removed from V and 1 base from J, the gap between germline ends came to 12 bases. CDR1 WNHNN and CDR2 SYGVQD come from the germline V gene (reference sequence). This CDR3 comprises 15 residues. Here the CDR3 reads CASSGAAGGTDTQYF. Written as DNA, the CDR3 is TGCGCCAGCAGTGGGGCGGCGGGCGGCACAGATACGCAGTATTTT.

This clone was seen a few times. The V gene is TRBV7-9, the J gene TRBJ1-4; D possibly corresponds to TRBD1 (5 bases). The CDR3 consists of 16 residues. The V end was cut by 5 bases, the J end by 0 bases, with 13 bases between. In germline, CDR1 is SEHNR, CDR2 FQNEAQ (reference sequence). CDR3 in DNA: TGTGCCAGCAGCCAGGCAGCGACAGCAACTAATGAAAAACTGTTTTTT. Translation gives CASSQAATATNEKLFF.

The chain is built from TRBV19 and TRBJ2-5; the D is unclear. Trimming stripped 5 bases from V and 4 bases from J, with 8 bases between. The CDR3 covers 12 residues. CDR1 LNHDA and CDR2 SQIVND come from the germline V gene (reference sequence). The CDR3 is CASSSSGETQYF. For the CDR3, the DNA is TGTGCCAGTAGTTCCTCGGGAGAGACCCAGTACTTC.

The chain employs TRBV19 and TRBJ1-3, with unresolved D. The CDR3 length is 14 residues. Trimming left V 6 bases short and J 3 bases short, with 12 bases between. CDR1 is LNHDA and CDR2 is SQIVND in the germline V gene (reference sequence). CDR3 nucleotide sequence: TGTGCCAGTAGGAAAACGGGGAGTGGAAACACCATATATTTT. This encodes CASRKTGSGNTIYF.

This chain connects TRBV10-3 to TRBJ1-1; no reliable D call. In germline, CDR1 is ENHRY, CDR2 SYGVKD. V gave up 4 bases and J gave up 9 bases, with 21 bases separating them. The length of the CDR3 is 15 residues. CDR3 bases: TGTGCCATCAGTGGCAGTGGCGGCGAGGTAGACCAAGCTTTCTTT. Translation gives CAISGSGGEVDQAFF.

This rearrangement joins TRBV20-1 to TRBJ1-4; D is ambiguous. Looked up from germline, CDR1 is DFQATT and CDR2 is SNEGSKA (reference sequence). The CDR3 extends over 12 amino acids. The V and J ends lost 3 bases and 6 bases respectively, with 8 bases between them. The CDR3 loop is CSASVRDEKLFF. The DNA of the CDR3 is TGCAGTGCTAGTGTTCGGGATGAAAAACTGTTTTTT.

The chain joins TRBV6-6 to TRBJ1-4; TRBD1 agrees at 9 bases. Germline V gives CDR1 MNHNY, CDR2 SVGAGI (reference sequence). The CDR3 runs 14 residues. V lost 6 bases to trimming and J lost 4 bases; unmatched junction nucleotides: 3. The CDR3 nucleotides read TGTGCCAGCAGACCGACAGGGGGTAATGAAAAACTGTTTTTT. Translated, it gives CASRPTGGNEKLFF.

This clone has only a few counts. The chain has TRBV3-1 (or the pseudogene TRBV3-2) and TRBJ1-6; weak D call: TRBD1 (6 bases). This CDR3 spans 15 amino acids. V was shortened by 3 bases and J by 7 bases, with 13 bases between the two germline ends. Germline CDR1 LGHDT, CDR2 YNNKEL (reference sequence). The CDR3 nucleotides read TGTGCCAGCAGCCAGCACACAGGGAGAAATTCACCCCTCCACTTT. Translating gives CASSQHTGRNSPLHF.

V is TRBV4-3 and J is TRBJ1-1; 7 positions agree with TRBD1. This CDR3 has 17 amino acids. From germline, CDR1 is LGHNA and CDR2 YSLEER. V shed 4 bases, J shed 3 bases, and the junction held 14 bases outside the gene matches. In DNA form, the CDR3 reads TGCGCCAGCAGCCTAAGCCGACCTGGAGGGGGCCACACTGAAGCTTTCTTT. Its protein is CASSLSRPGGGHTEAFF.

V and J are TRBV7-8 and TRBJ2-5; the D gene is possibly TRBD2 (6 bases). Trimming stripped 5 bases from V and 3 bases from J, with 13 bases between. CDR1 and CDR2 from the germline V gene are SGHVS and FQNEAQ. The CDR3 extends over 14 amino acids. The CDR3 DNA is TGTGCCAGCAGCCCCAATGGGGGGAAAGAGACCCAGTACTTC. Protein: CASSPNGGKETQYF. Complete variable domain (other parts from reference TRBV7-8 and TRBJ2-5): GAGVSQSPRYKVAKRGQDVALRCDPISGHVSLFWYQQALGQGPEFLTYFQNEAQLDKSGLPSDRFFAERPEGSVSTLKIQRTQQEDSAVYLCASSPNGGKETQYFGPGTRLLVL.

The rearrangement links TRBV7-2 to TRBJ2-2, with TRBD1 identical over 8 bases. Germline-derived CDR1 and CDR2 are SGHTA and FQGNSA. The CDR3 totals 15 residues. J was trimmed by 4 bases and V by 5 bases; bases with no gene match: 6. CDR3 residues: CASSHDRGSTGELFF. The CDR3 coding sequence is TGTGCCAGCAGCCACGACAGGGGCTCCACCGGGGAGCTGTTTTTT. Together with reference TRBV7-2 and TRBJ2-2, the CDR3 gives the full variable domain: GAGVSQSPSNKVTEKGKDVELRCDPISGHTALYWYRQSLGQGLEFLIYFQGNSAPDKSGLPSDRFSAERTGGSVSTLTIQRTQQEDSAVYLCASSHDRGSTGELFFGEGSRLTVL.

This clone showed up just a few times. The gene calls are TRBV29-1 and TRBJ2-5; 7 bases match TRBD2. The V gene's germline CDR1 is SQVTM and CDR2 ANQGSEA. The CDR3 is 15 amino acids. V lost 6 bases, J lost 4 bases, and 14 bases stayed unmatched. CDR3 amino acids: CSVTWSGAVGETQYF. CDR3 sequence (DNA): TGCAGCGTCACCTGGAGCGGGGCCGTGGGAGAGACCCAGTACTTC.

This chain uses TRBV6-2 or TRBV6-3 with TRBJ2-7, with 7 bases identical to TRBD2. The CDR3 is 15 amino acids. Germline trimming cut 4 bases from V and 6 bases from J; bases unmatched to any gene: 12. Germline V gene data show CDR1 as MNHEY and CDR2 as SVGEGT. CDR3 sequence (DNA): TGTGCCAGCAGTTTCTGGTACAATCTAGCGGCCGAGCAGTACTTC. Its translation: CASSFWYNLAAEQYF.

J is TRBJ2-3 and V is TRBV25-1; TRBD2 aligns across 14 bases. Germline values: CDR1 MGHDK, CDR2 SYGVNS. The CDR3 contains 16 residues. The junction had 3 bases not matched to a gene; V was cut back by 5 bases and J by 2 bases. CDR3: CASSRTSGGFTDTQYF. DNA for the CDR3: TGTGCCAGCAGTCGGACTAGCGGGGGGTTCACAGATACGCAGTATTTT.

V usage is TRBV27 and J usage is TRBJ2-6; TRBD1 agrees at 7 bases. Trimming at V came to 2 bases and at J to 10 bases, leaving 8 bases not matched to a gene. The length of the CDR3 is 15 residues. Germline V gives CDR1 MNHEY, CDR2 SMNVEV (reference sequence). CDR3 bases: TGTGCCAGCAGTTTAGAGCCCAGGACAGGTAACGTCCTGACTTTC. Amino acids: CASSLEPRTGNVLTF. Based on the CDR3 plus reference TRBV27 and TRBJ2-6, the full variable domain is EAQVTQNPRYLITVTGKKLTVTCSQNMNHEYMSWYRQDPGLGLRQIYYSMNVEVTDKGDVPEGYKVSRKEKRNFPLILESPSPNQTSLYFCASSLEPRTGNVLTFGAGSRLTVL.

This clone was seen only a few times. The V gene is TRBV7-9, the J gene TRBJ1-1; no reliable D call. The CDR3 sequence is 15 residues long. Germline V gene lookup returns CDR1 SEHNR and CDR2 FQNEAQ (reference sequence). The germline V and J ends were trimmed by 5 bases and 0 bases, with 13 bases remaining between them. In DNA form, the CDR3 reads TGTGCCAGCAGCCCCAGATCAGGAATGAACACTGAAGCTTTCTTT. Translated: CASSPRSGMNTEAFF.